This TCR beta chain is from a study of cytomegalovirus exposure and HLA in healthy donors. Study findings and constraints: Among CMV-associated TCR beta chains, most appeared HLA-restricted in a later analysis.

As to this clone: Its antigen remains unknown.

The PCR contained 60 Vbeta and 13 Jbeta primers. Clones were read by immunoSEQ multiplex PCR, and TCRdb kept only the in-frame ones, dropping some. The sample has some 190,000 clones; around 79% are singletons. The CDR3 contains 12 residues. Germline-derived CDR1 and CDR2 are SQVTM and ANQGSEA. V lost 7 bases and J lost 0, with 10 bases in between. The receptor was isolated from a woman aged 45-65 years in good health and CMV-seronegative. The genes are TRBV29-1 and TRBJ2-7; D is possibly TRBD1 (6 bases). The sample taken for sequencing was PBMCs. The chain's CDR3 is CSARQDSYEQYF. CDR3 bases: TGCAGCGCCCGACAGGACTCCTACGAGCAGTACTTC.